Below are 32 T cell receptor beta chains sequenced from a single sample in a study of shared clonotypes between healthy human individuals. Generated by immunoSEQ multiplex PCR, the TCRdb table keeps only in-frame clones and is missing some. Of approximately 100,000 clones listed, under 70% are singletons. Sequenced input: memory CD8+ T cells sorted from blood. The subset here: CD45RO+ cells pooled with CCR7-negative TemRA cells. All receptors derive from a woman aged 30 to 39 in good health.

The rearrangement links TRBV6-1 to TRBJ1-5; the match to TRBD1 covers 11 bases. The junction had 4 bases not matched to a gene; V was cut back by 5 bases and J by 4 bases. From germline, CDR1 is MNHNS and CDR2 SASEGT. The CDR3 is 15 amino acids. CDR3 coding DNA: TGTGCCAGCAGTAACCGGGACAGGGGGAATCAGCCCCAGCATTTT. It is translated as CASSNRDRGNQPQHF.

This clone has ten or more counts. The CDR3, as DNA: TGTGCCTGGGCAGGGGGGATTGGGGCCAACGTCCTGACTTTC. Translating it yields CAWAGGIGANVLTF. The V gene is TRBV30, the J gene TRBJ2-6, with D perhaps TRBD1 (7 bases). V was pared by 5 bases and J by 3 bases, with 11 bases between. The CDR3 length is 14 residues. Germline values: CDR1 GTSNPN, CDR2 SVGIG (reference sequence).

This rearrangement joins TRBV25-1 to TRBJ2-1, with D perhaps matching TRBD1 or TRBD2 (5 bases each). The CDR3 runs 11 residues. V shed 5 bases and J shed 8 bases, with 7 bases lying between them. CDR1 and CDR2 from the germline V gene are MGHDK and SYGVNS. CDR3 sequence: CASSLGDEQFF. CDR3 nucleotides: TGTGCCAGCAGTTTGGGGGATGAGCAGTTCTTC.

V and J are TRBV5-4 and TRBJ2-7; maybe TRBD1 (6 bases). Deletions cut 0 bases from V and 4 bases from J, with 11 bases between. This CDR3 is built from 14 residues. Germline V gene sequence: CDR1 SGHNT, CDR2 YYREEE (reference sequence). Here the CDR3 reads CASSLVGQTYEQYF. Here the CDR3 DNA reads TGTGCCAGCAGCTTGGTTGGACAGACTTACGAGCAGTACTTC.

In its sample, this clone was seen a few times. This chain connects TRBV6-5 to TRBJ1-2, with D perhaps matching TRBD1 (5 bases). Trimming cost V 5 bases and J 4 bases, with 14 bases left between them. The CDR3 has 14 amino acids. The germline V gene has CDR1 MNHEY and CDR2 SVGAGI. The CDR3: CASSPGGGPYGYTF. The CDR3 nucleotides are TGTGCCAGCAGTCCCGGGGGAGGTCCCTATGGCTACACCTTC.

The chain recombines TRBV6-1 with TRBJ2-7; D is undetermined. V lost 6 bases, J lost 3 bases, and 18 bases lay in between. CDR1 MNHNS and CDR2 SASEGT come from the germline V gene. This CDR3 region has 15 residues. In nucleotides, the CDR3 is TGTGCCAGCAGGGTTGAAACGTGGGCAAGCTACGAGCAGTACTTC. It specifies CASRVETWASYEQYF.

V is TRBV7-9 and J is TRBJ2-6; the match to TRBD1 covers 7 bases. Germline loops: CDR1 SEHNR, CDR2 FQNEAQ (reference sequence). The CDR3 extends over 18 amino acids. Trimming took 5 bases from V and 0 from J; bases not matched to a gene: 10. The CDR3 nucleotides read TGTGCCAGCAGCCCCAAGCGGACAGGCGGCTCTGGGGCCAACGTCCTGACTTTC. The encoded protein is CASSPKRTGGSGANVLTF.

The chain employs TRBV14 and TRBJ2-3; D gene ambiguous. Germline loops: CDR1 SGHDN, CDR2 FVKESK. Trimming removed 1 base at V and 2 bases at J, with 10 bases between. The CDR3 has 15 residues. The CDR3 loop reads CASSQGGSYTDTQYF. The DNA of the CDR3 is TGTGCCAGCAGCCAAGGCGGCAGCTACACAGATACGCAGTATTTT. The whole variable domain, remainder taken from reference TRBV14 and TRBJ2-3, is EAGVTQFPSHSVIEKGQTVTLRCDPISGHDNLYWYRRVMGKEIKFLLHFVKESKQDESGMPNNRFLAERTGGTYSTLKVQPAELEDSGVYFCASSQGGSYTDTQYFGPGTRLTVL.

The chain carries TRBV10-1 and TRBJ2-1; D perhaps matches TRBD1 (6 bases). This CDR3 comprises 12 residues. The germline CDR1 and CDR2 sequences are WNHNN and SYGVQD (reference sequence). Trimming pared 10 bases from V and 7 bases from J, leaving 14 bases between. CDR3 protein: CATNSGENEQFF. The CDR3 nucleotides are TGCGCCACCAACTCAGGGGAGAATGAGCAGTTCTTC.

This clone was seen only once. The chain couples TRBV6-6 to TRBJ2-7; TRBD2 matches 7 bases. The CDR3 covers 14 residues. Trimming at V came to 2 bases and at J to 6 bases, leaving 7 bases not matched to a gene. Germline V gene data show CDR1 as MNHNY and CDR2 as SVGAGI (reference sequence). The CDR3 DNA reads as TGTGCCAGCAGTTACGTGGGAGGGCCTGTCGAGCAGTACTTC. Encoded protein: CASSYVGGPVEQYF.

The chain has TRBV7-6 and TRBJ1-2; tentatively, D is TRBD1 (6 bases). The CDR3 length is 15 residues. V was cut by 1 base and J by 6 bases, with 15 bases left in between. Germline V gene data show CDR1 as SGHVS and CDR2 as FNYEAQ. The CDR3 sequence is CASSLDIGTIDGYTF. CDR3 sequence (DNA): TGTGCCAGCAGCTTAGATATAGGGACAATTGATGGCTACACCTTC.

This rearrangement joins TRBV9 to TRBJ1-2; a possible D gene is TRBD1 (6 bases). Germline V gene sequence: CDR1 SGDLS, CDR2 YYNGEE. V was clipped by 1 base and J by 6 bases, with 10 bases between them. This CDR3 is built from 13 residues. CDR3 loop: CASSVQGGNGYTF. CDR3 DNA: TGTGCCAGCAGCGTACAAGGGGGTAATGGCTACACCTTC.

The chain joins TRBV7-9 to TRBJ2-4; perhaps D is TRBD1 or TRBD2 (5 bases each). Germline V gene data show CDR1 as SEHNR and CDR2 as FQNEAQ (reference sequence). The length of the CDR3 is 15 residues. The germline V and J ends were trimmed by 5 bases and 5 bases, with 16 bases remaining between them. CDR3 nucleotide sequence: TGTGCCAGCAGCAACAACGTCCAGGGAGAAAACATTCAGTACTTC. Its translation: CASSNNVQGENIQYF.

This chain connects TRBV7-8 to TRBJ1-1, with a possible D match to TRBD1 (6 bases). This CDR3 region has 17 residues. Germline V gene data show CDR1 as SGHVS and CDR2 as FQNEAQ. V was shortened by 0 bases and J by 1 base, with 15 bases between the two germline ends. CDR3 protein: CASSLAIIGGRNTEAFF. DNA for the CDR3: TGTGCCAGCAGCTTAGCGATTATAGGGGGGAGGAACACTGAAGCTTTCTTT.

The chain is built from TRBV11-1 and TRBJ2-1, with D uncertain. V was clipped by 5 bases and J by 8 bases, with 13 bases between them. The CDR3 is made up of 13 amino acids. The V gene's germline CDR1 is SGHAT and CDR2 FQDESV (reference sequence). The CDR3 sequence: CASSPHYADEQFF. The CDR3 DNA reads as TGTGCCAGCAGCCCCCACTACGCCGATGAGCAGTTCTTC.

The chain is built from TRBV21-1 and TRBJ1-5. TRBV21-1 is reported as a pseudogene. This CDR3 is built from 12 residues. DNA of the CDR3: TGTGCCAGCAGCAAAATTGATCAGCCCCAGCATTTT. Translating it yields CASSKIDQPQHF.

The gene calls are TRBV28 and TRBJ1-2, with 10 bases that match TRBD1. This CDR3 region has 13 residues. From germline, CDR1 is MDHEN and CDR2 SYDVKM. V lost 6 bases to trimming and J lost 5 bases; unmatched junction nucleotides: 3. The CDR3 DNA reads as TGTGCCAGCAGGCCGGGACAGGGGTATGGCTACACCTTC. It yields the protein CASRPGQGYGYTF.

CDR3 protein: CASKVGGTDTQYF. CDR3 nucleotides: TGTGCCAGCAAGGTGGGAGGCACAGATACGCAGTATTTT. The chain employs TRBV6-1 and TRBJ2-3; D perhaps matches TRBD2 (5 bases). V gave up 7 bases and J gave up 1 base, with 9 bases separating them. Germline assignment: CDR1 MNHNS and CDR2 SASEGT. The CDR3 is 13 amino acids.

This clone was picked up one time. The chain recombines TRBV14 with TRBJ2-3; D unclear. The CDR3 spans 15 residues. Trimming removed 6 bases at V and 0 bases at J, with 13 bases between. CDR1 and CDR2 from the germline V gene are SGHDN and FVKESK. The CDR3 spells CASSPVWGSTDTQYF. CDR3 sequence (DNA): TGTGCCAGCAGTCCCGTATGGGGTAGCACAGATACGCAGTATTTT.

The genes are TRBV18 and TRBJ2-5; D remains ambiguous. V lost 3 bases and J lost 4, with 3 bases in between. The CDR3 has 11 residues. Germline CDR1 and CDR2: KGHSH and LQKENI. CDR3 sequence: CASSPGETQYF. The CDR3 bases are TGTGCCAGCTCACCGGGAGAGACCCAGTACTTC.

The table lists this clone with a few counts. The V call is TRBV29-1, the J call TRBJ2-3, with D perhaps matching TRBD1 (7 bases). Germline V lookup: CDR1 SQVTM, CDR2 ANQGSEA. V lost 5 bases to trimming and J lost 0 bases, with 18 bases between them. This CDR3 is 16 amino acids long. Written as DNA, the CDR3 is TGCAGCGTTCCACCAGGGGGGTCAGTCAGCACAGATACGCAGTATTTT. Translation: CSVPPGGSVSTDTQYF.

The J gene is TRBJ1-1, the V gene TRBV7-9; D gene uncertain. CDR1 and CDR2 (germline): SEHNR, FQNEAQ (reference sequence). Trimming pared 8 bases from V and 0 bases from J, leaving 7 bases between. This CDR3 region has 12 residues. This chain's CDR3 is CASGMLNTEAFF. Written as DNA, the CDR3 is TGTGCCAGCGGGATGTTGAACACTGAAGCTTTCTTT.

This clone is medium-sized (0.01 to 0.1%). In DNA, the CDR3 is TGTGCCAGCAGTCCCGACAGGGGAGGTTACAATGAGCAGTTCTTC. Encoded protein: CASSPDRGGYNEQFF. The chain combines TRBV6-4 with TRBJ2-1; 8 bases map to TRBD1. Germline CDR1 is MRHNA and CDR2 is SNTAGT. V shed 5 bases, J shed 4 bases, and the junction held 7 bases outside the gene matches. The CDR3 has 15 amino acids.

The V gene is TRBV6-8, the J gene TRBJ2-7; 11 bases agree with TRBD2. CDR1 is MNHGY, CDR2 SAAAGT, per germline. The CDR3 length is 15 residues. V dropped 5 bases and J dropped 2; count of bases not matched to a gene: 5. Here the CDR3 reads CASSVTSGRTYEQYF. The CDR3, as DNA: TGTGCCAGCAGTGTTACTAGCGGGAGAACCTACGAGCAGTACTTC.

The chain recombines TRBV27 with TRBJ1-2, with D tentatively TRBD1 (6 bases). V lost 4 bases and J lost 3, with 15 bases in between. The CDR3 contains 15 residues. Germline CDR1 MNHEY, CDR2 SMNVEV (reference sequence). Here the CDR3 reads CASSWGRTAYYGYTF. The DNA of the CDR3 is TGTGCCAGCAGTTGGGGGAGGACAGCTTACTATGGCTACACCTTC.

This chain connects TRBV5-6 to TRBJ2-7, with D perhaps being TRBD1 or TRBD2 (5 bases each). Trimming shortened V by 6 bases and J by 0 bases, and 25 bases separated the two germline ends. Germline assignment: CDR1 SGHDT and CDR2 YYEEEE. This CDR3 is built from 18 residues. CDR3 coding DNA: TGTGCCAGCATCCCTCAACCCAAGAAGAGGGACCTCTCCTACGAGCAGTACTTC. This gives the protein CASIPQPKKRDLSYEQYF.

This clone was counted a few times. This chain connects TRBV6-4 to TRBJ2-1, with 9 bases aligning to TRBD2. CDR3 length: 14 amino acids. In germline, CDR1 is MRHNA, CDR2 SNTAGT. Germline trimming cut 2 bases from V and 9 bases from J; bases unmatched to any gene: 5. The CDR3 loop reads CASSDGAGGREQFF. CDR3 in DNA: TGTGCCAGCAGTGACGGAGCGGGAGGACGTGAGCAGTTCTTC.

The chain is built from TRBV5-1 and TRBJ2-2, with 9 bases matching TRBD1. The germline CDR1 and CDR2 sequences are SGHRS and YFSETQ. V dropped 3 bases and J dropped 3; count of bases not matched to a gene: 3. This CDR3 spans 15 amino acids. The CDR3 region is CASSWGDRDTGELFF. The CDR3 DNA reads as TGCGCCAGCAGCTGGGGGGACAGGGACACCGGGGAGCTGTTTTTT.

This clone has at least ten counts. This chain uses TRBV28 with TRBJ2-7, with D possibly matching TRBD2 (5 bases). The CDR3 length is 15 residues. CDR1 is MDHEN, CDR2 SYDVKM, per germline. Trimming pared 5 bases from V and 3 bases from J, leaving 17 bases between. CDR3 sequence (DNA): TGTGCCAGCAGTCCCACTAGAGGCGTCTTCTACGAGCAGTACTTC. Translated: CASSPTRGVFYEQYF.

This clone was detected only once. V usage is TRBV27 and J usage is TRBJ1-1; no clear D. The ends were cut back, 3 bases at V and 4 bases at J, with 9 bases in the middle. The CDR3 is 13 residues long. The germline CDR1 and CDR2 sequences are MNHEY and SMNVEV (reference sequence). The CDR3 nucleotides read TGTGCCAGCAGTTTGGCTCCGACCACTGAAGCTTTCTTT. Its protein is CASSLAPTTEAFF.

The chain uses TRBV5-1 and TRBJ2-1; TRBD2 matches at 11 bases. V shed 0 bases and J 14 bases; nucleotides not matched to a gene: 4. The CDR3 totals 13 residues. Germline-derived CDR1 and CDR2 are SGHRS and YFSETQ. The CDR3 reads CASSLVLAGEEFF. The DNA of the CDR3 is TGCGCCAGCAGCTTGGTACTAGCGGGGGAGGAGTTCTTC.

The chain joins TRBV9 to TRBJ1-1; D is ambiguous. The CDR3 has 16 amino acids. Trimming took off 0 bases at V and 3 bases at J, with 15 bases between the two ends. Germline V gene data show CDR1 as SGDLS and CDR2 as YYNGEE. The CDR3 spells CASSVDDWVGDTEAFF. In DNA, the CDR3 is TGTGCCAGCAGCGTAGACGATTGGGTTGGGGACACTGAAGCTTTCTTT.